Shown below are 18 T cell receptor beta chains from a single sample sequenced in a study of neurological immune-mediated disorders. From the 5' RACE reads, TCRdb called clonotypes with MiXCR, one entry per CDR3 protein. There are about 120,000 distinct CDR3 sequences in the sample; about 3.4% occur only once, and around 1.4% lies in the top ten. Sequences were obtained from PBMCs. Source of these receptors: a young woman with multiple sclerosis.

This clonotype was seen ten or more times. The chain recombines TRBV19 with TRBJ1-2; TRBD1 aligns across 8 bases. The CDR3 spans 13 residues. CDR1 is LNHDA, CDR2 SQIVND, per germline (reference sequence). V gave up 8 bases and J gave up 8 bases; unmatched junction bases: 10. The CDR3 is CASSERQGLGYTF. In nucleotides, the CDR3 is TGTGCCAGTTCTGAGCGACAGGGGCTCGGCTACACCTTC.

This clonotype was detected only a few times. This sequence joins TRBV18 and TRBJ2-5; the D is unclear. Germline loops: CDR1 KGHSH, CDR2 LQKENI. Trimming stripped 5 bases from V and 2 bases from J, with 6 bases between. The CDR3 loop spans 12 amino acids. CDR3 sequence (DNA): TGTGCCAGCTCAGTACAACAAGAGACCCAGTACTTC. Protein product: CASSVQQETQYF.

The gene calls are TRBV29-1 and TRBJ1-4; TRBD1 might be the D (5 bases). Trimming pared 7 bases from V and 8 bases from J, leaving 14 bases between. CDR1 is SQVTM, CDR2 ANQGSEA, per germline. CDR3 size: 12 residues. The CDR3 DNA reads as TGCAGCGCCGGGGACCGTAGCGAAAAACTGTTTTTT. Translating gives CSAGDRSEKLFF.

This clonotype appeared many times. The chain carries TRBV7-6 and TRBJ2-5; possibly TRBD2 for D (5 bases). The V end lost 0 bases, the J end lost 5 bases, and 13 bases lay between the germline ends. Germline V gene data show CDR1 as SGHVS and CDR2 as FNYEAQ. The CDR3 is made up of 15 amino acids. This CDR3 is CASSLAGEVRETQYF. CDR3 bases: TGTGCCAGCAGCTTAGCGGGAGAGGTGAGGGAGACCCAGTACTTC.

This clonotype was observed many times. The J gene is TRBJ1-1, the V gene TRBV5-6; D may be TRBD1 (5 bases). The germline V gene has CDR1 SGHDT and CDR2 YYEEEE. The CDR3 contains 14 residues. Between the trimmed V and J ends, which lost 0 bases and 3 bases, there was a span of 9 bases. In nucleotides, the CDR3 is TGTGCCAGCAGCTTGGTTGGGGGGGACACTGAAGCTTTCTTT. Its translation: CASSLVGGDTEAFF.

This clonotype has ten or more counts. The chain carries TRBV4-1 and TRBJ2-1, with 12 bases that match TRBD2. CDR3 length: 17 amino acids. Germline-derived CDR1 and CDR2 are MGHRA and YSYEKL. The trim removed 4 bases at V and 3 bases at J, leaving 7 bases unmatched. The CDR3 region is CASSRRTSGELYNEQFF. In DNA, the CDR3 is TGCGCCAGCAGCCGACGGACTAGCGGGGAACTCTACAATGAGCAGTTCTTC.

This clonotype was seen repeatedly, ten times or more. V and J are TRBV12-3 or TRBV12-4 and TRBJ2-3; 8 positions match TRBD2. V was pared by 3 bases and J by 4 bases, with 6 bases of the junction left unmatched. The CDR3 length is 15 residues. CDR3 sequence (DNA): TGTGCCAGCAGTTTTCAAGACGGGAGGGCAGATACGCAGTATTTT. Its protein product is CASSFQDGRADTQYF.

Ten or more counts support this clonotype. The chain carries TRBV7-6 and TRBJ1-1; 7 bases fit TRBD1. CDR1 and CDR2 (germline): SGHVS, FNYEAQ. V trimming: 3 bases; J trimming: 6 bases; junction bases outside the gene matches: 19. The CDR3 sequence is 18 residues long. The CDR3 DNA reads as TGTGCCAGCAGCTTGAGGGGTGGTCGACAGGGTCCGGGGGCTGAAGCTTTCTTT. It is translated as CASSLRGGRQGPGAEAFF.

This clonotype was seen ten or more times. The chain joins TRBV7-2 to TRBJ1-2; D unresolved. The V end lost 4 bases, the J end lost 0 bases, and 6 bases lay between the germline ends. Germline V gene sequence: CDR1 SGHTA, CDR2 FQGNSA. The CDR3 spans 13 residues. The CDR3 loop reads CASSSISNYGYTF. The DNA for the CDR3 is TGTGCCAGCAGCTCAATTTCTAACTATGGCTACACCTTC.

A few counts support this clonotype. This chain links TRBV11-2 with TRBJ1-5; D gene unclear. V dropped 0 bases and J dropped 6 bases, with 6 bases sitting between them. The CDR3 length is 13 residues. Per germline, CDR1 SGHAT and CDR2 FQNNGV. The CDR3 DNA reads TGTGCCAGCAGCTTAGATCGAGTTCAGCCCCAGCATTTT. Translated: CASSLDRVQPQHF.

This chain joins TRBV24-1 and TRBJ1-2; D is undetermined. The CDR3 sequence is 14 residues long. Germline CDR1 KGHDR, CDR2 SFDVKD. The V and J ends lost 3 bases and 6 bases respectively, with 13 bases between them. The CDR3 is CATSDRNRNHGYTF. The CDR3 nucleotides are TGTGCCACCAGTGATCGGAACCGGAACCATGGCTACACCTTC.

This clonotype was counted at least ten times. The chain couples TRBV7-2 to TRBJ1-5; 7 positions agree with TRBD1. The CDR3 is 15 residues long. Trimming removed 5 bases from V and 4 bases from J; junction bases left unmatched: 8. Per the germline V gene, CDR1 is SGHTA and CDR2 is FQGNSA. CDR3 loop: CASSPGQDRNQPQHF. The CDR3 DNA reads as TGTGCCAGCAGCCCGGGCCAGGACAGGAATCAGCCCCAGCATTTT.

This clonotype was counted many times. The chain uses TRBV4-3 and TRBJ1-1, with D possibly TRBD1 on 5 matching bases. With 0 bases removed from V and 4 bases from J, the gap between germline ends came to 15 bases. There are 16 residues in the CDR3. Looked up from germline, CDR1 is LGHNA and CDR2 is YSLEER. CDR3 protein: CASSQDPQVGGTEAFF. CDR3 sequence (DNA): TGCGCCAGCAGCCAAGATCCCCAGGTGGGGGGCACTGAAGCTTTCTTT.

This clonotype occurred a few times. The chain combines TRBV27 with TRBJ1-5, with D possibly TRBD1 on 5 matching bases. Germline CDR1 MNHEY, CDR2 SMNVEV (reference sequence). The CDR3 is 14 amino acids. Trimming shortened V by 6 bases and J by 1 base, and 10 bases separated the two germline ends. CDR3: CASSPWGSNQPQHF. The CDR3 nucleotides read TGTGCCAGCAGCCCATGGGGGAGCAATCAGCCCCAGCATTTT.

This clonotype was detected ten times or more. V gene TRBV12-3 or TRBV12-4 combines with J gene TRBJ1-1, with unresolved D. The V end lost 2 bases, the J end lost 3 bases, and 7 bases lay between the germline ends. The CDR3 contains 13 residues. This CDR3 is CASSLSRDTEAFF. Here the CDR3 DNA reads TGTGCCAGCAGTTTAAGTAGGGACACTGAAGCTTTCTTT.

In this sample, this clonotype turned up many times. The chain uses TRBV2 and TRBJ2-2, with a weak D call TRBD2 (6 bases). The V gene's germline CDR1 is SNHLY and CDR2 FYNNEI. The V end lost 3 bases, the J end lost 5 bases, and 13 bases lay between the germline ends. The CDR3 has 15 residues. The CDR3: CASSDPGGGTGELFF. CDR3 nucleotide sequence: TGTGCCAGCAGTGACCCCGGGGGTGGAACCGGGGAGCTGTTTTTT.

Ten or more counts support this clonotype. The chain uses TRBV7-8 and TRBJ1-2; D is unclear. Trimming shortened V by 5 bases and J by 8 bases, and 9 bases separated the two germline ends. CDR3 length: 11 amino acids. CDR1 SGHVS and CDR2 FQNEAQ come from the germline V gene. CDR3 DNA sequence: TGTGCCAGCAGCCCCCTCCCCGGCTACACCTTC. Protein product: CASSPLPGYTF.

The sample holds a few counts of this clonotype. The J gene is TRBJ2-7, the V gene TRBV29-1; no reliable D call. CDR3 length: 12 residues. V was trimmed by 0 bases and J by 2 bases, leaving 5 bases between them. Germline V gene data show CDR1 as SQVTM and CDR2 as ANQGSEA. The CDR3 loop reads CSVEDRAYEQYF. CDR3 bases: TGCAGCGTTGAAGACAGAGCCTACGAGCAGTACTTC.